These 4 T cell receptor beta chains were sequenced from one sample in a study of cytomegalovirus exposure and HLA in healthy donors. Measured with immunoSEQ multiplex PCR; TCRdb has only the in-frame clones, and not every one. The table has roughly 68,000 clones, roughly 95% seen once. Sequencing used PBMCs. These receptors were collected from a woman between 18 and 30 years old in good health and CMV-seropositive.

This chain links TRBV19 with TRBJ2-1; TRBD2 matches at 14 bases. This CDR3 region has 20 residues. Losses at the gene ends were 7 bases for V and 5 bases for J; bases not matched to a gene: 19. In germline, CDR1 is LNHDA, CDR2 SQIVND (reference sequence). The CDR3 reads CASIPPKTSGRAFINNEQFF. CDR3 nucleotide sequence: TGTGCCAGTATTCCACCCAAGACTAGCGGGAGGGCCTTCATCAACAATGAGCAGTTCTTC.

The genes are TRBV5-1 and TRBJ2-1; a weak D match, TRBD1 (5 bases). Trimming removed 4 bases at V and 3 bases at J, with 14 bases between. Germline V gives CDR1 SGHRS, CDR2 YFSETQ. The CDR3 is made up of 15 amino acids. Written as DNA, the CDR3 is TGCGCCAGCAGCCCCAACGGACACCTCTACAATGAGCAGTTCTTC. It codes for CASSPNGHLYNEQFF.

The CDR3 spells CASSTKRLSTGTGINEQYF. CDR3 bases: TGTGCCAGCAGCACTAAACGACTAAGTACCGGGACAGGGATTAACGAGCAGTACTTC. V usage is TRBV7-3 and J usage is TRBJ2-7; 9 bases fit TRBD1. V shed 5 bases, J shed 5 bases, and the junction held 22 bases outside the gene matches. The CDR3 has 19 amino acids. Looked up from germline, CDR1 is SGHTA and CDR2 is FQGTGA.

Only one count was recorded for this clone. The V gene is TRBV28, the J gene TRBJ2-1; the match to TRBD2 covers 8 bases. With 7 bases clipped from V and 3 bases from J, the junction kept 11 bases outside the gene matches. The length of the CDR3 is 16 residues. Germline CDR1 MDHEN, CDR2 SYDVKM. CDR3 protein: CASTIGGAGGYNEQFF. In DNA, the CDR3 is TGTGCCAGCACCATAGGGGGGGCGGGAGGCTACAATGAGCAGTTCTTC.